Shown below are 31 T cell receptor beta chains from a single sample sequenced in a study of T-cell reconstitution after alpha-beta-depleted transplantation in children. Researchers prepared the TCRbeta library using unique molecular identifiers, the study reports. TCRdb independently ran MiXCR on the PCR reads; one entry per CDR3 protein. The sample has 210,000 or so distinct CDR3 sequences, 11% seen once; the top ten hold 28%. This material consisted of PBMCs, taken before TCRalphabeta/CD19-depleted stem cell transplant. Source of these receptors: a child under two years old with acute myeloid leukemia, due to receive a stem cell transplant.

This clonotype was seen many times. This chain connects TRBV12-3 or TRBV12-4 to TRBJ1-5; D not certain. The V gene lost 4 bases and the J gene lost 2 bases, with 9 bases spanning the gap. This CDR3 region has 14 residues. The CDR3 coding sequence is TGTGCCAGCAGTTCACCCGTGGGCAATCAGCCCCAGCATTTT. Protein sequence: CASSSPVGNQPQHF.

This clonotype occurred a few times. The rearrangement joins TRBV19 to TRBJ1-5; unclear D gene. CDR3 size: 12 residues. V was trimmed by 3 bases and J by 4 bases, leaving 4 bases between them. Looked up from germline, CDR1 is LNHDA and CDR2 is SQIVND (reference sequence). DNA of the CDR3: TGTGCCAGTAGTATGGTAAATCAGCCCCAGCATTTT. It is translated as CASSMVNQPQHF.

This clonotype was detected ten times or more. The chain has TRBV21-1 and TRBJ2-7; TRBD1 was called by the table and not checked on the DNA. TRBV21-1 is designated a pseudogene. The CDR3 consists of 14 residues. The CDR3 sequence is CASSKKDTSYEQYF. In DNA form, the CDR3 reads TGTGCCAGCAGCAAAAAGGACACGTCCTACGAGCAGTACTTC.

This clonotype showed up just a few times. This sequence joins TRBV18 and TRBJ2-1, with a weak D call TRBD2 (5 bases). The CDR3 extends over 16 amino acids. V was cut by 2 bases and J by 2 bases, with 13 bases left in between. CDR1 and CDR2 (germline): KGHSH, LQKENI. CDR3 in amino acids: CASSPVPAETYNEQFF. CDR3 sequence (DNA): TGTGCCAGCTCACCAGTCCCAGCGGAGACCTACAATGAGCAGTTCTTC.

This clonotype showed up many times. The rearrangement uses TRBV11-2 and TRBJ2-5; D perhaps matches TRBD1 (6 bases). The V gene's germline CDR1 is SGHAT and CDR2 FQNNGV. The V gene lost 5 bases and the J gene lost 4 bases, with 14 bases spanning the gap. The CDR3 is 14 residues long. This chain's CDR3 is CASSLAPDRETQYF. CDR3 bases: TGTGCCAGCAGCCTAGCCCCGGACAGAGAGACCCAGTACTTC.

At least ten counts were recorded for this clonotype. This chain links TRBV5-1 with TRBJ2-7, with D perhaps being TRBD1 or TRBD2 (5 bases each). This CDR3 spans 13 amino acids. Per the germline V gene, CDR1 is SGHRS and CDR2 is YFSETQ. With 0 bases removed from V and 3 bases from J, the gap between germline ends came to 7 bases. The CDR3 protein is CASSLGGDYEQYF. DNA for the CDR3: TGCGCCAGCAGCTTGGGAGGGGACTACGAGCAGTACTTC.

The table lists this clonotype with many counts. The V gene is TRBV4-1, the J gene TRBJ2-1; D possibly matches TRBD1 or TRBD2 (5 bases each). The germline CDR1 and CDR2 sequences are MGHRA and YSYEKL. V was clipped by 3 bases and J by 4 bases, with 16 bases between them. The CDR3 runs to 16 residues. This CDR3 is CASSHSPGTYYNEQFF. CDR3 sequence (DNA): TGCGCCAGCAGCCACTCCCCCGGGACCTATTACAATGAGCAGTTCTTC.

This clonotype was observed at least ten times. The J gene is TRBJ2-7, the V gene TRBV27, with 10 bases that match TRBD2. Looked up from germline, CDR1 is MNHEY and CDR2 is SMNVEV (reference sequence). J lost 6 bases, V lost 3 bases, and 5 bases had no gene match. This CDR3 has 14 amino acids. The chain's CDR3 is CASSLRTSGTEQYF. The CDR3 DNA is TGTGCCAGCAGTTTGAGGACTAGCGGAACCGAGCAGTACTTC.

This clonotype came up many times. V is TRBV6-5 and J is TRBJ2-2, with 7 bases matching TRBD1. Unmatched junction bases numbered 6, after V lost 8 bases and J lost 3 bases. The CDR3 runs to 14 residues. Germline-derived CDR1 and CDR2 are MNHEY and SVGAGI. CDR3 loop: CASGNRGYTGELFF. CDR3 bases: TGTGCCAGCGGTAACAGGGGTTACACCGGGGAGCTGTTTTTT.

At least ten counts were recorded for this clonotype. The V and J genes are TRBV27 and TRBJ2-7; TRBD1 might be the D (5 bases). Germline V gene data show CDR1 as MNHEY and CDR2 as SMNVEV (reference sequence). This CDR3 has 12 amino acids. V lost 1 base to trimming and J lost 6 bases, with 7 bases between them. CDR3 region: CASSLWGREQYF. CDR3 in DNA: TGTGCCAGCAGTTTATGGGGCCGCGAGCAGTACTTC.

This clonotype was seen ten or more times. The V and J genes are TRBV11-1 and TRBJ2-1; 13 bases line up with TRBD2. From germline, CDR1 is SGHAT and CDR2 FQDESV (reference sequence). V trimming: 5 bases; J trimming: 7 bases; junction bases outside the gene matches: 23. There are 21 residues in the CDR3. The CDR3 nucleotides read TGTGCCAGCAGCCGAAAAGGGTCCGGGACTAGCGGGGTCCCCGGGGGTAATGAGCAGTTCTTC. Amino acid sequence: CASSRKGSGTSGVPGGNEQFF.

This clonotype was seen at least ten times. This chain joins TRBV5-6 and TRBJ2-1; D ambiguous. V lost 0 bases and J lost 4, with 5 bases in between. Germline V gene sequence: CDR1 SGHDT, CDR2 YYEEEE. The CDR3 extends over 13 amino acids. The CDR3 sequence: CASSLGQYNEQFF. The DNA for the CDR3 is TGTGCCAGCAGCTTGGGACAATACAATGAGCAGTTCTTC.

There are a few counts of this clonotype. The rearrangement joins TRBV14 to TRBJ2-5, with D perhaps matching TRBD1 or TRBD2 (5 bases each). Trimming cost V 0 bases and J 4 bases, with 18 bases left between them. The CDR3 has 17 residues. CDR1 and CDR2 (germline): SGHDN, FVKESK. In DNA form, the CDR3 reads TGTGCCAGCAGCCAAGATAGAGGGACGGTTGGCGGAGAGACCCAGTACTTC. Residues: CASSQDRGTVGGETQYF.

This clonotype was counted at least ten times. The chain's CDR3 is CASSSAAGFNEQFF. The CDR3 nucleotides read TGTGCCAGCAGCTCGGCCGCGGGGTTCAATGAGCAGTTCTTC. J is TRBJ2-1 and V is TRBV7-3, with D possibly matching TRBD2 (6 bases). The V gene lost 4 bases and the J gene lost 6 bases, with 13 bases spanning the gap. Per germline, CDR1 SGHTA and CDR2 FQGTGA. The CDR3 consists of 14 residues.

This clonotype showed up many times. The chain combines TRBV7-3 with TRBJ2-1; D tentatively fits TRBD1 or TRBD2 (5 bases each). Germline CDR1 reads SGHTA; CDR2 reads FQGTGA. V was cut by 5 bases and J by 5 bases, with 13 bases left in between. CDR3 length equals 14 residues. CDR3 DNA sequence: TGTGCCAGCAGCCCAACCGGGGCGCACAATGAGCAGTTCTTC. Translating gives CASSPTGAHNEQFF.

This clonotype showed up many times. V usage is TRBV21-1 and J usage is TRBJ1-5; whether TRBD1, the table's D call, matches the DNA was not checked. TRBV21-1 is noted as a pseudogene. CDR3 length: 18 residues. CDR3 sequence reads: CASSKVTGGAYSNQPQHF. CDR3 nucleotide sequence: TGTGCCAGCAGCAAAGTGACAGGGGGCGCTTATAGCAATCAGCCCCAGCATTTT.

This clonotype showed up many times. The chain is built from TRBV20-1 and TRBJ2-5; TRBD1 is a possible D gene (5 bases). The CDR3 runs to 13 residues. V lost 0 bases and J 5 bases, leaving 10 bases between the germline ends. Germline lookup yields CDR1 DFQATT and CDR2 SNEGSKA (reference sequence). CDR3 protein: CSARDPGLETQYF. The CDR3 DNA reads TGCAGTGCTAGAGATCCAGGGCTTGAGACCCAGTACTTC.

Comments on this clonotype: The junction differs from germline at one of its ends, possibly a read error. The chain has TRBV18 and TRBJ2-3; 7 nucleotides match TRBD1. This CDR3 spans 14 amino acids. CDR1 and CDR2 (germline): KGHSH, LQKENI. DNA of the CDR3: TGTGTCAGCTCACAGGGACAGCCCACAGATACGCAGTATTTT. It is translated as CVSSQGQPTDTQYF.

About this clonotype itself: The junction shows a germline mismatch at one end, possibly a read error. The rearrangement joins TRBV12-3 or TRBV12-4 to TRBJ1-1; tentatively, D is TRBD1 (6 bases). This CDR3 contains 15 residues. The CDR3 is CASSLTQGRDTDAFF. For the CDR3, the DNA is TGTGCCAGCAGTTTAACGCAGGGCCGGGACACTGATGCTTTCTTT.

In this sample, this clonotype turned up many times. V and J are TRBV27 and TRBJ2-7; D perhaps matches TRBD1 (6 bases). This CDR3 region has 17 residues. V was trimmed by 9 bases and J by 2 bases, leaving 26 bases between them. From germline, CDR1 is MNHEY and CDR2 SMNVEV (reference sequence). CDR3 sequence (DNA): TGTGCCAGAAAAAATACAGGGTTCCCCAAATTGACCTACGAGCAGTACTTC. This encodes CARKNTGFPKLTYEQYF.

This clonotype was detected ten times or more. V gene TRBV20-1 combines with J gene TRBJ2-7, with TRBD2 matching over 9 bases. The V and J ends lost 4 bases and 4 bases, in that order; junction bases with no gene match: 5. Germline CDR1 reads DFQATT; CDR2 reads SNEGSKA (reference sequence). The CDR3 has 13 residues. The CDR3 loop reads CSATGLAGYEQYF. The CDR3 DNA is TGCAGTGCTACGGGACTAGCCGGTTACGAGCAGTACTTC.

This clonotype showed up many times. The chain has TRBV9 and TRBJ2-5; D remains unclear. The V gene lost 4 bases and the J gene lost 13 bases, with 17 bases spanning the gap. This CDR3 is 12 amino acids long. Germline V CDR1 and CDR2: SGDLS, YYNGEE. The CDR3 DNA is TGTGCCAGCAGCCCCACTGGCGGTGTACCGTACTTC. It specifies CASSPTGGVPYF. Complete variable domain (other parts from reference TRBV9 and TRBJ2-5): DSGVTQTPKHLITATGQRVTLRCSPRSGDLSVYWYQQSLDQGLQFLIQYYNGEERAKGNILERFSAQQFPDLHSELNLSSLELGDSALYFCASSPTGGVPYFGPGTRLLVL.

This clonotype was counted many times. The chain links TRBV6-5 to TRBJ1-6, with TRBD1 identical over 11 bases. Per the germline V gene, CDR1 is MNHEY and CDR2 is SVGAGI. The CDR3 spans 15 residues. Losses at the gene ends were 7 bases for V and 9 bases for J; bases not matched to a gene: 8. The CDR3 spells CASKLGTGGTSPLHF. In nucleotides, the CDR3 is TGTGCCAGCAAGTTGGGGACAGGGGGTACTTCACCCCTCCACTTT.

This clonotype has at least ten counts. The rearrangement links TRBV2 to TRBJ2-5; possibly TRBD2 for D (5 bases). This CDR3 comprises 14 residues. V lost 8 bases and J lost 4, with 17 bases in between. Germline V gene sequence: CDR1 SNHLY, CDR2 FYNNEI. The CDR3 DNA reads as TGTGCCAGCCTAAGCTTGGGGAGCGGAGAGACCCAGTACTTC. Its translation is CASLSLGSGETQYF.

This clonotype was counted ten times or more. The chain carries TRBV5-1 and TRBJ1-6; 7 bases map to TRBD1. Germline assignment: CDR1 SGHRS and CDR2 YFSETQ. V shed 0 bases, J shed 11 bases, and the junction held 17 bases outside the gene matches. CDR3 length equals 18 residues. For the CDR3, the DNA is TGCGCCAGCAGCTTGGCCGTCTTTGGGACAGACCTTAGGACACCCCTCCACTTT. Translating gives CASSLAVFGTDLRTPLHF.

The rearrangement links TRBV18 to TRBJ2-2; 9 bases align to TRBD1. The J segment lost 2 bases and the V segment lost 2 bases, leaving 9 bases of the junction unmatched. Germline V CDR1 and CDR2: KGHSH, LQKENI. This CDR3 has 18 residues. CDR3 amino acids: CASSPTGQGSTNTGELFF. Written as DNA, the CDR3 is TGTGCCAGCTCACCAACGGGACAGGGCAGTACCAACACCGGGGAGCTGTTTTTT.

Notes on this clonotype: This clone may be a read error of a much larger clone one base away. The rearrangement links TRBV5-1 to TRBJ1-1, with D hard to call. The CDR3 is made up of 15 amino acids. Germline V lookup: CDR1 SGHRS, CDR2 YFSETQ. Deletions cut 4 bases from V and 4 bases from J, with 17 bases between. CDR3 amino acids: CASSTSTQLSTEAFF. The CDR3, as DNA: TGCGCCAGCAGCACCTCGACGCAGTTGAGCACTGAAGCTTTCTTT.

In this sample, this clonotype turned up many times. This chain uses TRBV28 with TRBJ2-1; 10 bases align to TRBD2. The CDR3 totals 18 residues. V gave up 3 bases and J gave up 0 bases; unmatched junction bases: 8. Germline V gene lookup returns CDR1 MDHEN and CDR2 SYDVKM. The DNA for the CDR3 is TGTGCCAGCAGTTTGTTCCGGACTAGCGGAAGCTCCTACAATGAGCAGTTCTTC. This sequence encodes CASSLFRTSGSSYNEQFF. The variable domain in full, completed from reference TRBV28 and TRBJ2-1, reads DVKVTQSSRYLVKRTGEKVFLECVQDMDHENMFWYRQDPGLGLRLIYFSYDVKMKEKGDIPEGYSVSREKKERFSLILESASTNQTSMYLCASSLFRTSGSSYNEQFFGPGTRLTVL.

This clonotype was counted at least ten times. This sequence joins TRBV20-1 and TRBJ2-2; D assignment may be TRBD1 or TRBD2 (6 bases each). V gave up 5 bases and J gave up 9 bases, with 10 bases separating them. The CDR3 is 11 amino acids. Germline V CDR1 and CDR2: DFQATT, SNEGSKA (reference sequence). CDR3 sequence: CSAHGGRELFF. As DNA, the CDR3 is TGCAGTGCTCATGGGGGGCGGGAGCTGTTTTTT.

There are many counts of this clonotype. This chain connects TRBV6-5 to TRBJ2-1; TRBD1 aligns across 10 bases. The V and J ends lost 6 bases and 4 bases, in that order; junction bases with no gene match: 12. Germline CDR1 and CDR2: MNHEY and SVGAGI. The CDR3 runs 17 residues. CDR3 protein: CASRGTGDLPLYNEQFF. The CDR3 bases are TGTGCCAGCAGGGGGACAGGGGACCTCCCCCTATACAATGAGCAGTTCTTC.

In its sample, this clonotype was seen many times. The rearrangement joins TRBV20-1 to TRBJ2-1; perhaps TRBD1 as D (5 bases). Germline loops: CDR1 DFQATT, CDR2 SNEGSKA (reference sequence). The CDR3 is 11 residues long. The V end was cut by 3 bases, the J end by 9 bases, with 9 bases between. In DNA, the CDR3 is TGCAGTGCTAGTGTGGGGCTTGAGCAGTTCTTC. This translates into CSASVGLEQFF.